The source of this T cell receptor (beta chain) is a study of cytotoxic CD8 clonotypes in ibrutinib-treated CLL. CDR3 length: 14 residues. The germline gives CDR1 SGDLS, CDR2 YYNGEE. V was shortened by 5 bases and J by 1 base, with 13 bases between the two germline ends. General study findings and limits: Clonality increased with ibrutinib response but returned toward baseline at progression.

The sequencing depth, 1 in 200,000 to 1 in 1 million T cells, was the target. The protocol was immunoSEQ multiplex PCR, while the TCRdb copy is restricted to in-frame clones and leaves out a portion. The sample includes approximately 320,000 clones, 60% to 80% of them seen just once. The table lists this clone with a few counts. As yet, its antigen is unknown. The receptor comes from a human donor with chronic lymphocytic leukemia. Specimen: PBMCs, collected after 36 months of ibrutinib treatment. V gene TRBV9 combines with J gene TRBJ2-7; D possibly uses TRBD1 or TRBD2 (5 bases each). The DNA of the CDR3 is TGTGCCAGCAGTTTGGGGGAGAGGTCCTACGAGCAGTACTTC. It encodes CASSLGERSYEQYF.